Each of the 32 T cell receptor beta chains below was sequenced from the same sample in a study of patients and donors after allogeneic stem cell transplantation. TCRdb passed the RT-PCR reads through MiXCR, listing each CDR3 protein once. Of tens of thousands of distinct CDR3 sequences in the sample, roughly 52% are singletons; the top ten hold 60% to 65%. Sequencing was done on a sample of blood, either unsorted or a sorted T cell fraction (not recorded which). The receptors stem from a human donor who was either an allogeneic HSCT recipient or a stem cell or donor lymphocyte infusion donor (not recorded which). It is not recorded whose cells these are; they may come from a transplant donor.

This clonotype has a handful of counts. The V and J genes are TRBV12-3 or TRBV12-4 and TRBJ1-6, with D maybe TRBD1 (6 bases). The CDR3 sequence is 17 residues long. V was cut by 3 bases and J by 2 bases, with 14 bases left in between. CDR3 bases: TGTGCCAGCAGTTTGGAGGGGGACGATACCTATAATTCACCCCTCCACTTT. Its protein is CASSLEGDDTYNSPLHF.

This clonotype has only a few counts. This chain uses TRBV5-6 with TRBJ1-4; 8 bases line up with TRBD1. The CDR3 consists of 14 residues. Germline V gene sequence: CDR1 SGHDT, CDR2 YYEEEE. V was pared by 2 bases and J by 7 bases, with 4 bases of the junction left unmatched. The CDR3: CASSLGQGGEKLFF. The CDR3, as DNA: TGTGCCAGCAGCTTAGGACAGGGAGGTGAAAAACTGTTTTTT.

V is TRBV3-1 and J is TRBJ1-2, with D uncertain. Per the germline V gene, CDR1 is LGHDT and CDR2 is YNNKEL (reference sequence). Trimming left V 4 bases short and J 3 bases short, with 18 bases between. The CDR3 spans 16 residues. The CDR3 sequence is CASSPRVSPRDYGYTF. DNA of the CDR3: TGTGCCAGCAGCCCGCGGGTCTCCCCGAGGGACTATGGCTACACCTTC.

V and J are TRBV4-3 and TRBJ2-5; D gene unclear. Trimming left V 4 bases short and J 3 bases short, with 9 bases between. The CDR3 totals 13 residues. Germline CDR1 reads LGHNA; CDR2 reads YSLEER. CDR3 region: CASSRAVEETQYF. In DNA form, the CDR3 reads TGCGCCAGCAGCCGGGCAGTCGAAGAGACCCAGTACTTC.

This clonotype was observed a handful of times. This chain links TRBV10-3 with TRBJ1-2, with 11 bases aligning to TRBD1. After removal of 10 bases from V and 2 bases from J, the junction contained 9 bases not matched to a gene. The CDR3 consists of 15 residues. The germline V gene encodes CDR1 ENHRY and CDR2 SYGVKD. CDR3 region: CATKGQGVSNYGYTF. As DNA, the CDR3 is TGTGCCACCAAGGGACAGGGGGTCTCGAACTATGGCTACACCTTC.

This rearrangement joins TRBV28 to TRBJ2-5; D uncertain. This CDR3 has 12 residues. V shed 6 bases and J shed 5 bases, with 10 bases lying between them. CDR1 is MDHEN and CDR2 is SYDVKM in the germline V gene. The DNA for the CDR3 is TGTGCCAGCAGCCTGGGAATGGAGACCCAGTACTTC. It specifies CASSLGMETQYF.

The chain combines TRBV4-3 with TRBJ2-1; TRBD2 matches 7 bases. Germline CDR1 and CDR2: LGHNA and YSLEER. V gave up 3 bases and J gave up 2 bases; unmatched junction bases: 13. The CDR3 consists of 18 residues. The CDR3 nucleotides are TGCGCCAGCAGCCACGGGACTACCCCGTTAACCCCCTACAATGAGCAGTTCTTC. Its translation: CASSHGTTPLTPYNEQFF.

The chain has TRBV20-1 and TRBJ2-2; D perhaps matches TRBD2 (6 bases). The germline CDR1 and CDR2 sequences are DFQATT and SNEGSKA (reference sequence). V was shortened by 6 bases and J by 0 bases, with 11 bases between the two germline ends. The CDR3 consists of 14 residues. Here the CDR3 reads CSALSGTNTGELFF. The CDR3 bases are TGCAGTGCCCTTAGCGGTACGAACACCGGGGAGCTGTTTTTT.

This chain joins TRBV10-3 and TRBJ2-7, with 9 bases aligning to TRBD1. This CDR3 has 15 amino acids. Trimming at V came to 6 bases and at J to 3 bases, leaving 9 bases not matched to a gene. Germline lookup yields CDR1 ENHRY and CDR2 SYGVKD. The CDR3 DNA follows: TGTGCCATCAGGACGACGGACAGGGGTGGCTACGAGCAGTACTTC. The encoded protein is CAIRTTDRGGYEQYF.

This rearrangement joins TRBV20-1 to TRBJ1-1; 7 nucleotides agree with TRBD1. In germline, CDR1 is DFQATT, CDR2 SNEGSKA (reference sequence). The CDR3 totals 14 residues. V was pared by 4 bases and J by 1 base, with 6 bases of the junction left unmatched. The CDR3 loop is CSAIQQGTNTEAFF. CDR3 coding DNA: TGCAGTGCTATCCAACAGGGGACGAACACTGAAGCTTTCTTT.

The V gene is TRBV5-6, the J gene TRBJ1-2; the D is unclear. The V end was cut by 2 bases, the J end by 8 bases, with 10 bases between. Germline V gene data show CDR1 as SGHDT and CDR2 as YYEEEE. This CDR3 contains 12 residues. The CDR3: CASSFIRKGYTF. The CDR3 nucleotides read TGTGCCAGCAGCTTTATCAGGAAAGGCTACACCTTC.

J is TRBJ1-3 and V is TRBV4-3; no clear D. Per germline, CDR1 LGHNA and CDR2 YSLEER. This CDR3 comprises 15 residues. The V end was cut by 5 bases, the J end by 2 bases, with 13 bases between. CDR3 protein: CASSGEGRPGNTIYF. In DNA form, the CDR3 reads TGCGCCAGCAGCGGAGAGGGCCGGCCTGGAAACACCATATATTTT.

The chain couples TRBV28 to TRBJ1-5; D uncertain. The V end was cut by 5 bases, the J end by 1 base, with 15 bases between. This CDR3 is built from 16 residues. Germline CDR1 MDHEN, CDR2 SYDVKM. This CDR3 reads CASSGDISRSNQPQHF. The CDR3 DNA reads as TGTGCCAGCAGTGGTGACATATCGAGGAGCAATCAGCCCCAGCATTTT.

This clonotype is a singleton in its sample. The chain combines TRBV12-3 or TRBV12-4 with TRBJ2-4, with D perhaps assigned TRBD1 or TRBD2 (6 bases each). This CDR3 spans 15 amino acids. The V and J ends lost 3 bases and 6 bases respectively, with 15 bases between them. CDR3: CASSFGGPLGNIQYF. The CDR3 coding sequence is TGTGCCAGCAGTTTTGGGGGGCCCCTAGGAAACATTCAGTACTTC.

This chain connects TRBV4-2 to TRBJ2-1; D possibly matches TRBD1 or TRBD2 (5 bases each). The CDR3 spans 15 residues. Trimming removed 4 bases from V and 2 bases from J, with 12 bases in between. The germline V gene has CDR1 LGHNA and CDR2 YNFKEQ. Here the CDR3 reads CASSLIRDAYNEQFF. The CDR3 DNA follows: TGTGCCAGCAGCCTCATCCGGGACGCCTACAATGAGCAGTTCTTC.

The chain has TRBV12-3 or TRBV12-4 and TRBJ1-4; D is ambiguous. The V gene lost 5 bases and the J gene lost 7 bases, with 14 bases spanning the gap. This CDR3 is built from 14 residues. The CDR3 coding sequence is TGTGCCAGCAGTGCCCGTGGGATGTCTGAAAAACTGTTTTTT. It is translated as CASSARGMSEKLFF.

CDR3: CASSLAGRYGYTF. The CDR3 DNA reads TGTGCCAGCAGCTTAGCGGGTCGATATGGCTACACCTTC. The chain couples TRBV7-3 to TRBJ1-2, with D unclear. The CDR3 totals 13 residues. The germline V gene has CDR1 SGHTA and CDR2 FQGTGA. With 2 bases removed from V and 5 bases from J, the gap between germline ends came to 9 bases.

This clonotype has only a few counts. The J gene is TRBJ1-3, the V gene TRBV18; D remains ambiguous. This CDR3 is built from 14 residues. The V gene's germline CDR1 is KGHSH and CDR2 LQKENI. V dropped 2 bases and J dropped 2 bases, with 7 bases sitting between them. In DNA form, the CDR3 reads TGTGCCAGCTCACCAGAGAGAACTGGAAACACCATATATTTT. Its translation: CASSPERTGNTIYF. Variable domain in full (rest from reference TRBV18 and TRBJ1-3): NAGVMQNPRHLVRRRGQEARLRCSPMKGHSHVYWYRQLPEEGLKFMVYLQKENIIDESGMPKERFSAEFPKEGPSILRIQQVVRGDSAAYFCASSPERTGNTIYFGEGSWLTVV.

The chain joins TRBV6-5 to TRBJ1-2; D uncertain. This CDR3 is 14 amino acids long. Trimming stripped 2 bases from V and 3 bases from J, with 10 bases between. Germline CDR1 and CDR2: MNHEY and SVGAGI. The CDR3 nucleotides read TGTGCCAGCAGTTACGACCTCTTGGACTATGGCTACACCTTC. Residues: CASSYDLLDYGYTF.

The gene calls are TRBV9 and TRBJ1-2; D remains ambiguous. The CDR3 spans 15 residues. Germline CDR1 SGDLS, CDR2 YYNGEE. V shed 0 bases and J shed 4 bases, with 13 bases lying between them. The CDR3 protein is CASSVEQAYPYGYTF. CDR3 DNA sequence: TGTGCCAGCAGCGTAGAGCAGGCGTACCCCTATGGCTACACCTTC.

The chain employs TRBV27 and TRBJ2-1; D possibly corresponds to TRBD2 (5 bases). Germline lookup yields CDR1 MNHEY and CDR2 SMNVEV (reference sequence). V was trimmed by 6 bases and J by 0 bases, leaving 21 bases between them. The CDR3 covers 18 residues. CDR3 in DNA: TGTGCCAGCAGCCTCCCCCCTCTAGCTTCAAGCTCCTACAATGAGCAGTTCTTC. It codes for CASSLPPLASSSYNEQFF.

J is TRBJ1-4 and V is TRBV6-1; 7 bases align to TRBD1. J lost 5 bases, V lost 3 bases, and 6 bases had no gene match. This CDR3 is 15 amino acids long. Germline V gives CDR1 MNHNS, CDR2 SASEGT. The CDR3 DNA reads as TGTGCCAGCAGTGACGGGACAGCTGAAAATGAAAAACTGTTTTTT. As protein: CASSDGTAENEKLFF.

This chain joins TRBV7-3 and TRBJ1-1; D not resolved. Trimming left V 5 bases short and J 0 bases short, with 10 bases between. CDR1 and CDR2 from the germline V gene are SGHTA and FQGTGA. The CDR3 covers 14 residues. The CDR3 region is CASSLNGLNTEAFF. For the CDR3, the DNA is TGTGCCAGCAGCCTGAACGGCTTGAACACTGAAGCTTTCTTT.

The chain links TRBV5-6 to TRBJ1-6; D gene ambiguous. The CDR3 sequence is 15 residues long. The germline gives CDR1 SGHDT, CDR2 YYEEEE. Trimming removed 4 bases at V and 8 bases at J, with 16 bases between. This chain's CDR3 is CASSPWTLTHSPLHF. The CDR3 DNA is TGTGCCAGCAGCCCCTGGACTTTAACCCATTCACCCCTCCACTTT.

The V gene is TRBV27, the J gene TRBJ1-1, with D uncertain. V was shortened by 6 bases and J by 1 base, with 9 bases between the two germline ends. CDR1 and CDR2 (germline): MNHEY, SMNVEV (reference sequence). The CDR3 has 13 amino acids. The CDR3 nucleotides are TGTGCCAGCAGGTTTGCGGAGAACACTGAAGCTTTCTTT. Translation: CASRFAENTEAFF.

This rearrangement joins TRBV12-3 or TRBV12-4 to TRBJ1-5; D ambiguous. The CDR3 is made up of 15 amino acids. With 3 bases removed from V and 0 bases from J, the gap between germline ends came to 9 bases. Here the CDR3 DNA reads TGTGCCAGCAGTTTCCCCGTTGATAGCAATCAGCCCCAGCATTTT. This gives the protein CASSFPVDSNQPQHF.

This clonotype was observed a few times. The chain uses TRBV7-8 and TRBJ1-4, with TRBD1 matching over 8 bases. Looked up from germline, CDR1 is SGHVS and CDR2 is FQNEAQ. There are 15 residues in the CDR3. After removal of 5 bases from V and 5 bases from J, the junction contained 7 bases not matched to a gene. CDR3: CASSTRTGINEKLFF. CDR3 sequence (DNA): TGTGCCAGCAGCACCCGGACAGGGATAAATGAAAAACTGTTTTTT.

The rearrangement links TRBV20-1 to TRBJ1-1; D possibly corresponds to TRBD1 (5 bases). Germline CDR1 DFQATT, CDR2 SNEGSKA (reference sequence). The germline V and J ends were trimmed by 5 bases and 3 bases, with 10 bases remaining between them. The CDR3 extends over 12 amino acids. CDR3 DNA sequence: TGCAGTGCTCCTCGGGGGGACACTGAAGCTTTCTTT. It translates to CSAPRGDTEAFF.

The rearrangement joins TRBV4-3 to TRBJ1-6; TRBD1 is a possible D gene (6 bases). The CDR3 loop spans 13 amino acids. CDR1 is LGHNA and CDR2 is YSLEER in the germline V gene. The V gene lost 1 base and the J gene lost 10 bases, with 8 bases spanning the gap. The CDR3 DNA is TGCGCCAGCAGCCAAGGGGGGGGCTCACCCCTCCACTTT. Translation gives CASSQGGGSPLHF.

V and J are TRBV29-1 and TRBJ1-2; 10 bases match TRBD1. Losses at the gene ends were 5 bases for V and 5 bases for J; bases not matched to a gene: 5. Germline V CDR1 and CDR2: SQVTM, ANQGSEA. This CDR3 is built from 13 residues. CDR3 region: CSVLDRGRYGYTF. CDR3 bases: TGCAGCGTTTTAGACAGGGGGCGATATGGCTACACCTTC.

The gene calls are TRBV29-1 and TRBJ1-1; a possible D gene is TRBD1 (6 bases). The CDR3 loop spans 14 amino acids. V was trimmed by 7 bases and J by 4 bases, leaving 19 bases between them. CDR1 and CDR2 from the germline V gene are SQVTM and ANQGSEA. The CDR3 loop reads CSASIDRRVTEAFF. For the CDR3, the DNA is TGCAGCGCTTCGATCGACAGGAGGGTCACTGAAGCTTTCTTT.

The rearrangement uses TRBV20-1 and TRBJ1-2; D remains unclear. Deletions cut 5 bases from V and 1 base from J, with 17 bases between. The CDR3 spans 15 residues. CDR1 and CDR2 (germline): DFQATT, SNEGSKA (reference sequence). The CDR3 sequence is CSASPRPGINYGYTF. For the CDR3, the DNA is TGCAGTGCTTCCCCGAGGCCTGGGATTAACTATGGCTACACCTTC.